The T cell receptor (beta chain) described here comes from a study of blood T cell repertoires in COVID-19. In the study overall: Some COVID-19 samples were acute and others convalescent; all came from the United States, Italy and Spain. PBMCs, B-cell-depleted T cells, or T cells provided the cDNA or gDNA that made up the material.

The CDR3 spans 16 residues. Trimming cost V 3 bases and J 4 bases; bases outside gene matches: 5. The germline V gene encodes CDR1 KGHSH and CDR2 LQKENI. How the authors handled the data: Reference gene primer amplification gave nucleated cell count estimates. Some clones are missing from TCRdb's copy, which holds only in-frame ones; the method was immunoSEQ multiplex PCR. The V and J calls and clone size were taken over from that table, and D and trimming were inferred from the DNA. This sample has about 30,000 clones, with approximately 85% found just once. What was sequenced was peripheral blood. The chain carries TRBV18 and TRBJ2-3; 12 positions match TRBD2. This TCR was sampled from a man older than 75 with active COVID-19. The CDR3 loop reads CASSPLTSGGADTQYF. The DNA of the CDR3 is TGTGCCAGCTCACCTCTGACTAGCGGGGGTGCAGATACGCAGTATTTT.